This T cell receptor (beta chain) was profiled in a study of response to subunit inactivated influenza vaccine. This clonotype was detected ten times or more. The target antigen is unknown. V lost 5 bases, J lost 3 bases, and 6 bases stayed unmatched. CDR3 length equals 15 residues. Germline-derived CDR1 and CDR2 are KGHDR and SFDVKD. Whole-study results and caveats: A suggestion made by the authors is that each seasonal influenza vaccination recruits few new T cells.

MiXCR, run by TCRdb on the RT-PCR reads, gives a single entry per CDR3 protein. The table has 710,000 or so distinct CDR3 sequences, roughly 14% seen once. This receptor was obtained from a man between 50 and 59 years old who received an inactivated influenza vaccine. This specimen consisted of PBMCs from blood, obtained approximately 13 days after vaccination. The chain is built from TRBV24-1 and TRBJ2-5; the match to TRBD1 covers 9 bases. The CDR3 bases are TGTGCCACCAGTGGCCCCGGGACAGGGAAAGAGACCCAGTACTTC. Translation gives CATSGPGTGKETQYF.